One and the same sample provided the 26 T cell receptor beta chains below, sequenced in a study of blood T cell repertoires in COVID-19. Assay: immunoSEQ multiplex PCR; the TCRdb copy retains only in-frame clones and omits some. The data contain over 200,000 clones, around 75% of them singletons. The sequencing input was peripheral blood. The receptor set was obtained from a human donor in a cohort sampled during active COVID-19.

The chain couples TRBV28 to TRBJ1-1; possible D gene TRBD1, 6 bases. Germline CDR1 and CDR2: MDHEN and SYDVKM. CDR3 length: 16 residues. The V gene lost 6 bases and the J gene lost 0 bases, with 17 bases spanning the gap. The DNA of the CDR3 is TGTGCCAGCAGGAATCGACAGGTACCCATGAACACTGAAGCTTTCTTT. This translates into CASRNRQVPMNTEAFF.

J is TRBJ2-4 and V is TRBV5-6; D unclear. CDR1 is SGHDT, CDR2 YYEEEE, per germline. V gave up 5 bases and J gave up 4 bases, with 13 bases separating them. There are 14 residues in the CDR3. The CDR3 protein is CASRIRGAKNIQYF. The CDR3 region has the DNA TGTGCCAGCAGAATCAGAGGTGCAAAAAACATTCAGTACTTC.

The gene calls are TRBV11-1 and TRBJ1-4, with TRBD1 matching 10 bases. The length of the CDR3 is 15 residues. CDR1 and CDR2 from the germline V gene are SGHAT and FQDESV (reference sequence). Trimming took 3 bases from V and 7 from J; bases not matched to a gene: 5. The CDR3 DNA sequence: TGTGCCAGCAGCTTTCGGACAGGGGGTTCTGAAAAACTGTTTTTT. Translation: CASSFRTGGSEKLFF.

Notes on this clone: Other DNA sequences in this specimen translate into the identical CDR3. This chain connects TRBV6-2 or TRBV6-3 to TRBJ1-5; 7 nucleotides line up with TRBD1. CDR3 length equals 14 residues. CDR1 MNHEY and CDR2 SVGEGT come from the germline V gene. V trimming: 6 bases; J trimming: 4 bases; junction bases outside the gene matches: 6. The CDR3 sequence: CASSRQGANQPQHF. The CDR3 coding sequence is TGTGCCAGCAGCCGACAGGGAGCGAATCAGCCCCAGCATTTT.

The DNA for the CDR3 is TGTGCCAGCAGTTACGGTCGGGGGATGGGCTATGGCTACACCTTC. This codes for CASSYGRGMGYGYTF. V gene TRBV6-2 or TRBV6-3 combines with J gene TRBJ1-2, with a possible D match to TRBD1 (5 bases). The V gene's germline CDR1 is MNHEY and CDR2 SVGEGT. V was pared by 2 bases and J by 4 bases, with 14 bases between. The CDR3 runs 15 residues.

This clone was observed a single time. In DNA, the CDR3 is TGTGCCAGCTCCACGACGGAGTCGAATAGCAATCAGCCCCAGCATTTT. The encoded protein is CASSTTESNSNQPQHF. This chain links TRBV27 with TRBJ1-5, with D unclear. The CDR3 spans 16 residues. V dropped 8 bases and J dropped 0 bases, with 17 bases sitting between them. The germline CDR1 and CDR2 sequences are MNHEY and SMNVEV (reference sequence).

The chain has TRBV7-2 and TRBJ2-7, with 9 positions matching TRBD2. This CDR3 is built from 15 residues. Germline CDR1 is SGHTA and CDR2 is FQGNSA. The ends lost 5 bases at V and 2 bases at J; junction bases unmatched: 7. The CDR3 sequence: CASSHSSGVAYEQYF. The CDR3 DNA follows: TGTGCCAGCAGCCACTCTAGCGGGGTGGCCTACGAGCAGTACTTC.

This chain joins TRBV29-1 and TRBJ1-2, with D maybe TRBD1 (6 bases). Trimming cost V 3 bases and J 6 bases, with 8 bases left between them. Germline V gene data show CDR1 as SQVTM and CDR2 as ANQGSEA. The CDR3 contains 11 residues. Here the CDR3 reads CSVDQGHGYTF. CDR3 bases: TGCAGCGTTGATCAGGGGCATGGCTACACCTTC.

V usage is TRBV4-3 and J usage is TRBJ2-1, with a weak D call TRBD2 (5 bases). Per the germline V gene, CDR1 is LGHNA and CDR2 is YSLEER. The CDR3 sequence is 15 residues long. V lost 0 bases to trimming and J lost 10 bases, with 16 bases between them. The CDR3 loop reads CASSQEERSSLEQFF. The CDR3 bases are TGCGCCAGCAGCCAAGAGGAGCGGAGTAGCTTAGAGCAGTTCTTC.

The V gene is TRBV6-2 or TRBV6-3, the J gene TRBJ2-4; 13 positions agree with TRBD2. The CDR3 is 16 residues long. Germline V gene sequence: CDR1 MNHEY, CDR2 SVGEGT. V lost 4 bases and J lost 1; bases outside the gene matches: 1. CDR3 in amino acids: CASSLTSGRAKNIQYF. The DNA for the CDR3 is TGTGCCAGCAGTTTGACTAGCGGGAGGGCCAAAAACATTCAGTACTTC.

In this sample, this clone turned up a few times. The chain combines TRBV20-1 with TRBJ1-5; TRBD1 agrees at 8 bases. Germline V lookup: CDR1 DFQATT, CDR2 SNEGSKA (reference sequence). The CDR3 is made up of 15 amino acids. With 3 bases clipped from V and 2 bases from J, the junction kept 6 bases outside the gene matches. The CDR3 here is CSASKDRVRNQPQHF. DNA for the CDR3: TGCAGTGCTAGTAAGGACAGGGTGCGCAATCAGCCCCAGCATTTT.

V and J are TRBV5-1 and TRBJ2-2, with D perhaps matching TRBD2 (5 bases). CDR3 length: 18 amino acids. Germline CDR1 SGHRS, CDR2 YFSETQ. V dropped 6 bases and J dropped 0 bases, with 21 bases sitting between them. The CDR3 region has the DNA TGCGCCAGCATTCCGGGATCTATACTGGTAACGAACACCGGGGAGCTGTTTTTT. This gives the protein CASIPGSILVTNTGELFF. The full variable domain, completed using reference TRBV5-1 and TRBJ2-2, is KAGVTQTPRYLIKTRGQQVTLSCSPISGHRSVSWYQQTPGQGLQFLFEYFSETQRNKGNFPGRFSGRQFSNSRSEMNVSTLELGDSALYLCASIPGSILVTNTGELFFGEGSRLTVL.

The CDR3 here is CASSLAQGQLTYEQYF. In DNA form, the CDR3 reads TGTGCCAGCAGCTTAGCCCAGGGACAACTGACATACGAGCAGTACTTC. The chain recombines TRBV7-8 with TRBJ2-7; maybe TRBD1 (6 bases). V dropped 0 bases and J dropped 4 bases, with 16 bases sitting between them. The CDR3 length is 16 residues. The germline V gene encodes CDR1 SGHVS and CDR2 FQNEAQ.

The V and J genes are TRBV18 and TRBJ2-5; 7 bases agree with TRBD1. V was pared by 5 bases and J by 5 bases, with 2 bases of the junction left unmatched. The CDR3 sequence is 12 residues long. Germline V gene lookup returns CDR1 KGHSH and CDR2 LQKENI. The CDR3 DNA reads TGTGCCAGCTCAAGGGACAGCGAGACCCAGTACTTC. It encodes CASSRDSETQYF. Supplemented by reference TRBV18 and TRBJ2-5, the full variable domain reads NAGVMQNPRHLVRRRGQEARLRCSPMKGHSHVYWYRQLPEEGLKFMVYLQKENIIDESGMPKERFSAEFPKEGPSILRIQQVVRGDSAAYFCASSRDSETQYFGPGTRLLVL.

The chain combines TRBV7-3 with TRBJ2-7; 7 bases line up with TRBD2. In germline, CDR1 is SGHTA, CDR2 FQGTGA. The CDR3 length is 15 residues. J gave up 3 bases and V 2 bases, and 7 bases lay outside the gene matches. The CDR3 is CASSLVSGEGYEQYF. The DNA for the CDR3 is TGTGCCAGCAGCTTAGTCAGCGGGGAGGGCTACGAGCAGTACTTC.

This clone was seen once. The chain joins TRBV28 to TRBJ1-4; TRBD1 is a possible D gene (6 bases). This CDR3 comprises 13 residues. V lost 6 bases and J 6 bases, leaving 11 bases between the germline ends. The germline V gene encodes CDR1 MDHEN and CDR2 SYDVKM. CDR3 DNA: TGTGCCAGCAGGCCGGGACAACATGAAAAACTGTTTTTT. Residues: CASRPGQHEKLFF.

Here the CDR3 reads CASSIKAGPGNTIYF. CDR3 DNA: TGTGCCAGTAGTATTAAGGCTGGGCCCGGAAACACCATATATTTT. The rearrangement uses TRBV19 and TRBJ1-3, with D unclear. Between the trimmed V and J ends, which lost 3 bases and 4 bases, there was a span of 13 bases. CDR1 LNHDA and CDR2 SQIVND come from the germline V gene (reference sequence). The length of the CDR3 is 15 residues.

A single count supports this clone. The rearrangement links TRBV7-9 to TRBJ1-1, with D hard to call. This CDR3 has 14 amino acids. Trimming stripped 1 base from V and 1 base from J, with 7 bases between. Germline loops: CDR1 SEHNR, CDR2 FQNEAQ (reference sequence). CDR3 residues: CASSLDPRNTEAFF. The CDR3 coding sequence is TGTGCCAGCAGCTTAGATCCTAGGAACACTGAAGCTTTCTTT.

V usage is TRBV5-4 and J usage is TRBJ2-5, with TRBD1 matching over 7 bases. Germline CDR1 and CDR2: SGHNT and YYREEE (reference sequence). The V gene end was trimmed by 4 bases and the J gene end by 1 base; junction bases not matched to a gene: 4. This CDR3 comprises 14 residues. CDR3 region: CASSQGTVQETQYF. CDR3 sequence (DNA): TGTGCCAGCAGCCAGGGGACAGTCCAAGAGACCCAGTACTTC.

The chain recombines TRBV29-1 with TRBJ2-7; possible D gene TRBD2, 6 bases. V lost 6 bases, J lost 9 bases, and 15 bases lay in between. Germline V lookup: CDR1 SQVTM, CDR2 ANQGSEA. The CDR3 runs to 11 residues. In DNA, the CDR3 is TGCAGCGTCGAAACCACTAGCTTGCAGTACTTC. Its protein product is CSVETTSLQYF.

The chain joins TRBV28 to TRBJ1-2, with TRBD1 identical over 11 bases. CDR3 length equals 15 residues. V gave up 6 bases and J gave up 6 bases; unmatched junction bases: 9. CDR1 is MDHEN, CDR2 SYDVKM, per germline. The CDR3 nucleotides are TGTGCCAGCAGCCTTGCCCCGGACAGGGGGCATGGCTACACCTTC. Its protein product is CASSLAPDRGHGYTF.

This rearrangement joins TRBV9 to TRBJ2-3; D possibly corresponds to TRBD2 (5 bases). Germline values: CDR1 SGDLS, CDR2 YYNGEE. CDR3 size: 14 residues. V lost 3 bases and J lost 6, with 14 bases in between. This CDR3 is CASSEDRGVDTQYF. In DNA, the CDR3 is TGTGCCAGCAGCGAAGACCGGGGAGTGGATACGCAGTATTTT.

This clone turned up a few times. The V gene is TRBV12-3 or TRBV12-4, the J gene TRBJ1-4, with D uncertain. The CDR3 length is 13 residues. The ends were cut back, 6 bases at V and 3 bases at J, with 8 bases in the middle. This CDR3 is CASSRMANEKLFF. In nucleotides, the CDR3 is TGTGCCAGCAGCAGGATGGCTAATGAAAAACTGTTTTTT.

The rearrangement links TRBV28 to TRBJ2-4; TRBD2 is a possible D gene (5 bases). CDR1 MDHEN and CDR2 SYDVKM come from the germline V gene. CDR3 length equals 18 residues. V was trimmed by 5 bases and J by 0 bases, leaving 20 bases between them. The CDR3 region has the DNA TGTGCCAGCAGTGCACCTCCCGGGCGGGCTATAGCCAAAAACATTCAGTACTTC. As protein: CASSAPPGRAIAKNIQYF. Complete variable domain (other parts from reference TRBV28 and TRBJ2-4): DVKVTQSSRYLVKRTGEKVFLECVQDMDHENMFWYRQDPGLGLRLIYFSYDVKMKEKGDIPEGYSVSREKKERFSLILESASTNQTSMYLCASSAPPGRAIAKNIQYFGAGTRLSVL.

The V call is TRBV28, the J call TRBJ2-1; 7 nucleotides align to TRBD2. Looked up from germline, CDR1 is MDHEN and CDR2 is SYDVKM. Trimming removed 6 bases from V and 1 base from J; junction bases left unmatched: 12. The CDR3 covers 17 residues. The CDR3: CASSPRAGVRSYNEQFF. DNA of the CDR3: TGTGCCAGCAGCCCCCGGGCGGGAGTAAGGTCCTACAATGAGCAGTTCTTC.

J is TRBJ2-7 and V is TRBV6-1; TRBD2 aligns across 7 bases. The germline V gene encodes CDR1 MNHNS and CDR2 SASEGT. V trimming: 2 bases; J trimming: 5 bases; junction bases outside the gene matches: 9. The CDR3 runs 15 residues. The DNA of the CDR3 is TGTGCCAGCAGTGAACCAAGGACTAGTTTGAACGAGCAGTACTTC. Residues: CASSEPRTSLNEQYF.